The 4 T cell receptor beta chains presented below share a single source sample, sequenced in a study of blood T cells in healthy people across ages (dated by TCRdb to about 2015). Preparation of the library involved 5' RACE. Sequencing took place on an Illumina HiSeq 2500. A second PCR of about 6 to 12 cycles was run with a J-beta primer mix and a sample-barcoded 5' primer. TCRdb cleaned the public reads at Q25 with fastp, built clones with MiXCR and kept in-frame beta chains. Each entry merges the rows of one CDR3 protein and shows their most common DNA and genes. For this sample there are about 1.1 million distinct CDR3 sequences; roughly two fifths appear just once. The top ten clonotypes cover over 10% of the sample. The specimen sequenced was blood. The receptors come from a man between 18 and 35 years old in good health.

This chain's CDR3 is CASSRRGSGPAAFF. The CDR3 nucleotides are TGTGCCAGCAGCCGTAGGGGATCAGGGCCTGCAGCTTTCTTT. The chain joins TRBV7-2 to TRBJ1-1; D possibly corresponds to TRBD1 (5 bases). The CDR3 extends over 14 amino acids. With 5 bases removed from V and 10 bases from J, the gap between germline ends came to 20 bases. The germline V gene encodes CDR1 SGHTA and CDR2 FQGNSA.

The chain recombines TRBV7-8 with TRBJ2-2; 7 bases map to TRBD1. J lost 5 bases, V lost 4 bases, and 10 bases had no gene match. The CDR3 totals 16 residues. CDR1 is SGHVS, CDR2 FQNEAQ, per germline. The CDR3 reads CASSSRTGMGTGELFF. CDR3 coding DNA: TGTGCCAGCAGCTCCCGGACAGGCATGGGGACCGGGGAGCTGTTTTTT.

J is TRBJ1-1 and V is TRBV5-1; 8 positions agree with TRBD1. CDR3 length: 15 residues. Germline CDR1 reads SGHRS; CDR2 reads YFSETQ. Trimming took 5 bases from V and 0 from J; bases not matched to a gene: 6. The CDR3 DNA reads as TGCGCCAGCAGGGCCTCACAGGGGGTGAACACTGAAGCTTTCTTT. Translation: CASRASQGVNTEAFF.

The chain's CDR3 is CSAAPRGSYNSPLHF. The DNA for the CDR3 is TGCAGTGCTGCCCCACGGGGGTCCTATAATTCACCCCTCCACTTT. The V gene is TRBV20-1, the J gene TRBJ1-6, with a possible D match to TRBD1 (5 bases). CDR1 and CDR2 (germline): DFQATT, SNEGSKA (reference sequence). The V end lost 5 bases, the J end lost 1 base, and 12 bases lay between the germline ends. The CDR3 has 15 residues.